Listed below are T cell receptor beta chains from one sample, sequenced in a study of T cell responses to AZD1222 COVID-19 vaccine. Libraries were prepared by immunoSEQ multiplex PCR; TCRdb keeps only in-frame clonotypes and omits some of them. The sample has more than 140,000 clones, around 91% seen once. The sample in question was peripheral blood, obtained on day 0 of AZD1222 vaccination. These receptors all come from an adult in good health. Both conserved end residues are part of each CDR3. Fields, in order: clone size, V gene, J gene, D gene, CDR3 DNA, CDR3 protein. A D gene is named only where the DNA matches it firmly. Some rows mark clone size as missing; the rest say once, few, many or name a class of expanded clone.

abundance: .
v_gene: TRBV19
j_gene: TRBJ2-6
d_gene: .
CDR3nt: TGTGCCAGTATCAAGGGTAGTCGCCTAGGTGGGGCCAACGTCCTGACTTTC
CDR3aa: CASIKGSRLGGANVLTF

abundance: .
v_gene: TRBV7-9
j_gene: TRBJ1-3
d_gene: .
CDR3nt: TGTGCCAGCAGCGCAACAGGGTTCTCTGGAAACACCATATATTTT
CDR3aa: CASSATGFSGNTIYF

abundance: .
v_gene: TRBV28
j_gene: TRBJ1-6
d_gene: TRBD1
CDR3nt: TGTGCCAGCAGTCTGGACAGGGTAGGGTCACCCCTCCACTTT
CDR3aa: CASSLDRVGSPLHF

abundance: .
v_gene: TRBV6-5
j_gene: TRBJ2-2
d_gene: .
CDR3nt: TGTGCCAGCAGTTCCCTCAGGCGCGTGCAATCCGGGGAGCTGTTTTTT
CDR3aa: CASSSLRRVQSGELFF

abundance: .
v_gene: TRBV30
j_gene: TRBJ1-4
d_gene: .
CDR3nt: TGTGCCCTGGCGGGGAGCAGTAATGAAAAACTGTTTTTT
CDR3aa: CALAGSSNEKLFF

abundance: .
v_gene: TRBV7-3
j_gene: TRBJ1-3
d_gene: TRBD1
CDR3nt: TGTGCCAGCAGCTTATCCCGGGGACAGGAGTCTGGAAACACCATATATTTT
CDR3aa: CASSLSRGQESGNTIYF

abundance: .
v_gene: TRBV19
j_gene: TRBJ2-5
d_gene: .
CDR3nt: TGTGCCAGTAGTATAGATCGGATAAAGGAAGAGACCCAGTACTTC
CDR3aa: CASSIDRIKEETQYF

abundance: .
v_gene: TRBV19
j_gene: TRBJ2-1
d_gene: .
CDR3nt: TGTGCCAGTTGTCGAGCAACCCCATCCTACGACAATGAGCAGTTCTTC
CDR3aa: CASCRATPSYDNEQFF

abundance: .
v_gene: TRBV10-2
j_gene: TRBJ1-2
d_gene: .
CDR3nt: TGCGCCAGCAGTGAATGGCTCAATTTGGGCTACACCTTC
CDR3aa: CASSEWLNLGYTF

abundance: .
v_gene: TRBV7-2
j_gene: TRBJ2-1
d_gene: TRBD1
CDR3nt: TGTGCCAGCAGCTTCCGACGGGACAGAAGCAATGAGCAGTTCTTC
CDR3aa: CASSFRRDRSNEQFF

abundance: .
v_gene: TRBV27
j_gene: TRBJ2-1
d_gene: TRBD2
CDR3nt: TGTGCCAGCAGTCCCGGGACTAGCGGGAACAATGAGCAGTTCTTC
CDR3aa: CASSPGTSGNNEQFF

abundance: .
v_gene: TRBV7-9
j_gene: TRBJ2-1
d_gene: TRBD2
CDR3nt: TGTGCCAGCAGCTTAAGGCCAACCGGGACTAGCGGGAGACACAATGAGCAGTTCTTC
CDR3aa: CASSLRPTGTSGRHNEQFF

abundance: .
v_gene: TRBV5-1
j_gene: TRBJ2-7
d_gene: .
CDR3nt: TGCGCCAGCAGCTTGACGTTCGGTAACGAGCAGTACTTC
CDR3aa: CASSLTFGNEQYF

abundance: .
v_gene: TRBV11-2
j_gene: TRBJ1-2
d_gene: .
CDR3nt: TGTGCCAGCAGCTTAGGACTTGGCAGGACTGGCTACACCTTC
CDR3aa: CASSLGLGRTGYTF

abundance: .
v_gene: TRBV6-8
j_gene: TRBJ1-5
d_gene: TRBD1
CDR3nt: TGTGCCAGCAGTCCCGGACAGGGCAGCAATCAGCCCCAGCATTTT
CDR3aa: CASSPGQGSNQPQHF

abundance: .
v_gene: TRBV7-9
j_gene: TRBJ2-7
d_gene: TRBD2
CDR3nt: TGTGCCAGCAGCCCCCGCGGGAGCTCGGACTACGAGCAGTACTTC
CDR3aa: CASSPRGSSDYEQYF

abundance: .
v_gene: TRBV28
j_gene: TRBJ2-1
d_gene: TRBD2
CDR3nt: TGTGCCAGCAGTCTAGCGGGGAACTACAATGAGCAGTTCTTC
CDR3aa: CASSLAGNYNEQFF

abundance: .
v_gene: TRBV30
j_gene: TRBJ1-1
d_gene: .
CDR3nt: TGTGCCCCCACTGAAGCTTTCTTT
CDR3aa: CAPTEAFF

abundance: .
v_gene: TRBV28
j_gene: TRBJ2-7
d_gene: .
CDR3nt: TGTGCCAGCAGTTTATCTCCCAGGGCTAGCGTCGAGCAGTACTTC
CDR3aa: CASSLSPRASVEQYF

abundance: .
v_gene: TRBV6-5
j_gene: TRBJ2-5
d_gene: .
CDR3nt: TGTGCCAGCAGCCCCACCCTAGGAACGCAAGAGACCCAGTACTTC
CDR3aa: CASSPTLGTQETQYF

abundance: once
v_gene: TRBV28
j_gene: TRBJ2-7
d_gene: .
CDR3nt: TGTGCCAGCAGTTTAGGGGGTGTTGGTCGCGAGCAGTACTTC
CDR3aa: CASSLGGVGREQYF

abundance: .
v_gene: TRBV28
j_gene: TRBJ1-6
d_gene: .
CDR3nt: TGTGCCAGCAGTTTATTCCAGGGAAATAATTCACCCCTCCACTTT
CDR3aa: CASSLFQGNNSPLHF

abundance: .
v_gene: TRBV27
j_gene: TRBJ1-2
d_gene: TRBD1
CDR3nt: TGTGCCAGCAGTTACCGGGCGCAGGGGGATTATGGCTACACCTTC
CDR3aa: CASSYRAQGDYGYTF

abundance: .
v_gene: TRBV4-2
j_gene: TRBJ2-7
d_gene: TRBD1
CDR3nt: TGTGCCAGCAGCCCTAATGGGGGGACAGGGGACTCCTACGAGCAGTACTTC
CDR3aa: CASSPNGGTGDSYEQYF

abundance: .
v_gene: TRBV7-2
j_gene: TRBJ1-3
d_gene: TRBD1
CDR3nt: TGTGCCAGCATCGACAGGGGGCGAAGAAACACCATATATTTT
CDR3aa: CASIDRGRRNTIYF

abundance: .
v_gene: TRBV2
j_gene: TRBJ2-7
d_gene: TRBD2
CDR3nt: TGTGCCAGCAGTGATCCGGGACTACATCTCGAGCAGTACTTC
CDR3aa: CASSDPGLHLEQYF

abundance: few
v_gene: TRBV29-1
j_gene: TRBJ2-5
d_gene: .
CDR3nt: TGCAGCGTTGGAGATGCGGGCAACCAAGAGACCCAGTACTTC
CDR3aa: CSVGDAGNQETQYF

abundance: few
v_gene: TRBV28
j_gene: TRBJ1-5
d_gene: .
CDR3nt: TGTGCCAGCAGCCCAGGAGGCACTTATAGCAATCAGCCCCAGCATTTT
CDR3aa: CASSPGGTYSNQPQHF

abundance: .
v_gene: TRBV2
j_gene: TRBJ2-1
d_gene: .
CDR3nt: TGTGCCAGCAGTGAAATAGGGGCTCCAACCTACAATGAGCAGTTCTTC
CDR3aa: CASSEIGAPTYNEQFF

abundance: .
v_gene: TRBV5-6
j_gene: TRBJ2-1
d_gene: .
CDR3nt: TGTGCCAGCAGCCCCTGGAATTGGGTTACCTCCTACAATGAGCAGTTCTTC
CDR3aa: CASSPWNWVTSYNEQFF

abundance: once
v_gene: TRBV6-6
j_gene: TRBJ1-2
d_gene: TRBD1
CDR3nt: TGTGCCAGCAGTTCGACAGGGGCAAACTATGGCTACACCTTC
CDR3aa: CASSSTGANYGYTF

abundance: .
v_gene: TRBV4-1
j_gene: TRBJ2-3
d_gene: .
CDR3nt: TGCGCCAGCAGCCAAGTTAATATGGGTTTGGCGGATACGCAGTATTTT
CDR3aa: CASSQVNMGLADTQYF

abundance: few
v_gene: TRBV29-1
j_gene: TRBJ1-2
d_gene: .
CDR3nt: TGCAGCGCATCCGGGACAAATGGCTACACCTTC
CDR3aa: CSASGTNGYTF

abundance: .
v_gene: TRBV6-6
j_gene: TRBJ2-7
d_gene: .
CDR3nt: TGTGCCAGCAGTTACGGGTTCCAGGGGCAGTACTTC
CDR3aa: CASSYGFQGQYF

abundance: .
v_gene: TRBV28
j_gene: TRBJ1-2
d_gene: .
CDR3nt: TGTGCCAGCAGTTCCCCGGGAGGGCCTGACTATGGCTACACCTTC
CDR3aa: CASSSPGGPDYGYTF

abundance: medium-sized
v_gene: TRBV7-3
j_gene: TRBJ2-1
d_gene: .
CDR3nt: TGTGCCAGCAGCTTAACGTTGGCTTCGCGCAATGAGCAGTTCTTC
CDR3aa: CASSLTLASRNEQFF

abundance: .
v_gene: TRBV19
j_gene: TRBJ2-1
d_gene: TRBD2
CDR3nt: TGTGCCAGTAATAGCGGGTCATTTGAGCAGTTCTTC
CDR3aa: CASNSGSFEQFF

abundance: .
v_gene: TRBV28
j_gene: TRBJ2-7
d_gene: .
CDR3nt: TGTGCCAGCAGGACGACAGCCCACGAGCAGTACTTC
CDR3aa: CASRTTAHEQYF

abundance: .
v_gene: TRBV11-2
j_gene: TRBJ2-5
d_gene: .
CDR3nt: TGTGCCAGCACCCTAGATGTCCCGGGGGATGGCCAAGAGACCCAGTACTTC
CDR3aa: CASTLDVPGDGQETQYF

abundance: .
v_gene: TRBV18
j_gene: TRBJ1-5
d_gene: .
CDR3nt: TGTGCCAGCTCACCCACCGGGGCGGGTCACAATCAGCCCCAGCATTTT
CDR3aa: CASSPTGAGHNQPQHF

abundance: once
v_gene: TRBV6-5
j_gene: TRBJ1-3
d_gene: .
CDR3nt: TGTGCCAGCAGTTACTCGAGGACAGTAACTGGAAACACCATATATTTT
CDR3aa: CASSYSRTVTGNTIYF

abundance: .
v_gene: TRBV5-1
j_gene: TRBJ2-7
d_gene: .
CDR3nt: TGCGCCAGCAGCGTTGACCCCCCCAGGGTAGAGCAGTACTTC
CDR3aa: CASSVDPPRVEQYF

abundance: once
v_gene: TRBV11-2
j_gene: TRBJ2-7
d_gene: .
CDR3nt: TGTGCCAGCAGCTTCAGCTCCTACGAGCAGTACTTC
CDR3aa: CASSFSSYEQYF

abundance: .
v_gene: TRBV2
j_gene: TRBJ2-4
d_gene: .
CDR3nt: TGTGCCAGCACCCTCCGGACAGAGGAAAACATTCAGTACTTC
CDR3aa: CASTLRTEENIQYF

abundance: .
v_gene: TRBV9
j_gene: TRBJ1-1
d_gene: TRBD1
CDR3nt: TGTGCCAGCAGCGTAGGGACAGGGGCTGAAGCTTTCTTT
CDR3aa: CASSVGTGAEAFF